The clone carrying this T cell receptor beta chain was counted only a few times. Its antigen is not known. The sample is drawn from a study of identical twins. Broader study findings: Conclusions rested on cross-sectional statistics rather than following the same donors.

Addition of a universal primer site occurred through template switching, and cDNA carried unique molecular identifiers. TCRdb re-derived calls from the 5' RACE reads in MiXCR, one entry per CDR3 protein. The sample holds some 600,000 distinct CDR3 sequences, under 8.5% seen once. The data were also submitted as part of a second study, on yellow fever vaccine responses in identical twins.

Material for sequencing was PBMCs. This clonotype was sampled from a woman younger than 30 in good health.

CDR3 sequence reads: CASSLNGGVRNEQFF. In nucleotides, the CDR3 is TGTGCCAGCAGCTTAAACGGGGGGGTTAGGAATGAGCAGTTCTTC. J is TRBJ2-1 and V is TRBV7-3; TRBD2 matches at 8 bases. The germline V gene encodes CDR1 SGHTA and CDR2 FQGTGA. The CDR3 contains 15 residues. The V gene end was trimmed by 1 base and the J gene end by 7 bases; junction bases not matched to a gene: 6.